This record covers a single TCR beta chain. The antigen is not known. No neoadjuvant therapy was given before resection to the patients supplying these archived tumor blocks. V was pared by 4 bases and J by 5 bases, with 7 bases between. Germline V CDR1 and CDR2: LNHDA, SQIVND (reference sequence). This CDR3 region has 12 residues. Profiling relied on immunoSEQ multiplex PCR, and the TCRdb table lists in-frame clones only, not all of them. Of approximately 3,800 clones listed, 50% were seen once; the top ten hold 18%. This sample is drawn from a study of CXCR4 blockade with PD-1 therapy in pancreatic cancer. Study-level results: Intratumoral clonality (mean 0.14) exceeded healthy blood (more than 0.045) but did not track survival. Only TCRbeta chains were sequenced here. More frequent amino acid clones had more nucleotide rearrangements, suggesting convergent selection.

Specimen: tumor tissue. This TCR derives from a human donor with pancreatic ductal adenocarcinoma. This chain links TRBV19 with TRBJ2-3; D is uncertain. CDR3 in amino acids: CASSTSIDTQYF. Here the CDR3 DNA reads TGTGCCAGTAGTACATCTATAGATACGCAGTATTTT.